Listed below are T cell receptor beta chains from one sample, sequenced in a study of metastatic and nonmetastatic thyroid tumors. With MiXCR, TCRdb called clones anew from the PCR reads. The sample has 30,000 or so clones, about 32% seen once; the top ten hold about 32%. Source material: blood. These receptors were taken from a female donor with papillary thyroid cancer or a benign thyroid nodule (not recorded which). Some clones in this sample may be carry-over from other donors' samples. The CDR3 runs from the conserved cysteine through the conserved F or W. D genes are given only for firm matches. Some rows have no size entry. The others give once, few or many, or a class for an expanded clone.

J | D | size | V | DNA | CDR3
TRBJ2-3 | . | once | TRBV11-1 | TGTGCCAGCAGCCTTGCTGGGGGTGTATTGCCTAGCACAGATACGCAGTATTTT | CASSLAGGVLPSTDTQYF
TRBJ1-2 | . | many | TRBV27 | TGTGCCAGCAGTCTGCAGGGGTCACTGGGGCTGACGGATGGCTACACCTTC | CASSLQGSLGLTDGYTF
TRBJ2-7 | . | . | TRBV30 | TGTGCCTGGAGTTTGGCGGGGAATTTTGCCTACGAGCAGTACTTC | CAWSLAGNFAYEQYF
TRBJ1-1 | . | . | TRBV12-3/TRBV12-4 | TGTGCCAGCAGTGGGGGTCGGGCGGTTACTGAAGCTTTCTTT | CASSGGRAVTEAFF
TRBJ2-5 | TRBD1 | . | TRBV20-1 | TGCAGTGCTAGCCACAGGGGAACGTCGACCCAGTACTTC | CSASHRGTSTQYF
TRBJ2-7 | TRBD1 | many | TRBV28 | TGTGCCAGCAGCTCTTACCTACAGGGGCACGAGCAGTACTTC | CASSSYLQGHEQYF
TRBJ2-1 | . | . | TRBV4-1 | TGCGCCAGCAGCCAAGAAGAGACCCTATATTCCGAGCAGTTCTTC | CASSQEETLYSEQFF
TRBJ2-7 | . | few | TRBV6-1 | TGTGCCAGCAGTGGTAGTTTCCACGAGCAGTACTTC | CASSGSFHEQYF
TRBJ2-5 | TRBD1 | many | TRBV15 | TGTGCCACCAGCAGCGAAAAGGGGGCCTTCCAGGACCAAGAGACCCAGTACTTC | CATSSEKGAFQDQETQYF
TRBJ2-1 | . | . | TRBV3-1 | TGTGCCAGCAGCCAAGACTGGAGCTCCTACAATGAGCAGTTCTTC | CASSQDWSSYNEQFF
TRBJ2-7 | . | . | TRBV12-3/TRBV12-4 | TGTGCCAGCAGTTCACTAGAGCAGGTTGAAACGCAAGGGAACGAGCAGTACTTC | CASSSLEQVETQGNEQYF
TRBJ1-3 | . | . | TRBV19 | TGTGCCAGTAGTATTAAGCGGATTGTTTCAGGTCGAAACACCATATATTTT | CASSIKRIVSGRNTIYF
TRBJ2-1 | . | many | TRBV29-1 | TGCAGCGTTGGAAGGGTAGGCAATGAGCAGTTCTTC | CSVGRVGNEQFF
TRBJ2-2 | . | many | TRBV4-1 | TGCGCCAGCAGCCAAAGGGTAGCGACGAACACCGGGGAGCTGTTTTTT | CASSQRVATNTGELFF
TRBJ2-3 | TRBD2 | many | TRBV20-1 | TGCAGTGCTCCCCAGAGCGGGGTTCGCACAGATACGCAGTATTTT | CSAPQSGVRTDTQYF
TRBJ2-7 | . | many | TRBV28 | TGTGCCAGCATAGACTCGATCTTCTCCTACGAGCAGTACTTC | CASIDSIFSYEQYF
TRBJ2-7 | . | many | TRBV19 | TGTGCCAGTAGTATAGGGCTGCAAGCTGGGGAGCAGTACTTC | CASSIGLQAGEQYF
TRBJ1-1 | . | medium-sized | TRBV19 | TGTGCCAGTATGCCAGCCTCGAACACTGAAGCTTTCTTT | CASMPASNTEAFF
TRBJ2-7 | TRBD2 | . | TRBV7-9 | TGTGCCAGCTTGAGCGGGAGTCTAGTAGACGAGCAGTACTTC | CASLSGSLVDEQYF
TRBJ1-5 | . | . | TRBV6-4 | TGTGCAAGCAGTGCCTCAGGAGTAGGCAATCAGCCCCAGCATTTT | CASSASGVGNQPQHF
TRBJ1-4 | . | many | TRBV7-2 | TGTGCCAGCAGCTTAAATTGGGAAAAACTGTTTTTT | CASSLNWEKLFF
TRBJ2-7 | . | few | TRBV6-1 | TGTGCCAGCAGATCAGACTACCGGGGGTACGAGCAGTACTTC | CASRSDYRGYEQYF
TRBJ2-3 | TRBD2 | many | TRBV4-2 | TGTGCCAGCAGCCAAGAACTAGCGGGAGGCACAGATACGCAGTATTTT | CASSQELAGGTDTQYF
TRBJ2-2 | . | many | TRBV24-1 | TGTGCCACCAGTGAACGGAGAAGGGAAACCGGGGAGCTGTTTTTT | CATSERRRETGELFF
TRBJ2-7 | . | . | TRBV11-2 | TGTGCCAGCAGCAGCACCCCCGGACAGACTCTACTAAGGCAGTACTTC | CASSSTPGQTLLRQYF
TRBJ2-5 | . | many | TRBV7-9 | TGTGCCAGCAGCTGGGACTCCACAGGGGTGGGTTGGGAGACCCAGTACTTC | CASSWDSTGVGWETQYF
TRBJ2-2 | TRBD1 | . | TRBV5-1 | TGCGCCAGCAGCTTAGAGACAGGGATGAACACCGGGGAGCTGTTTTTT | CASSLETGMNTGELFF
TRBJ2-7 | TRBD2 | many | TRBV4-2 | TGTGCCAGCAGCCAAGAGGATAGCGGGAGGAGAGAGCAGTACTTC | CASSQEDSGRREQYF
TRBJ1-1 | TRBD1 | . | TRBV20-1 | TGCAGTGCTAATCGGAGGACAGGGGGTATCACTGAAGCTTTCTTT | CSANRRTGGITEAFF